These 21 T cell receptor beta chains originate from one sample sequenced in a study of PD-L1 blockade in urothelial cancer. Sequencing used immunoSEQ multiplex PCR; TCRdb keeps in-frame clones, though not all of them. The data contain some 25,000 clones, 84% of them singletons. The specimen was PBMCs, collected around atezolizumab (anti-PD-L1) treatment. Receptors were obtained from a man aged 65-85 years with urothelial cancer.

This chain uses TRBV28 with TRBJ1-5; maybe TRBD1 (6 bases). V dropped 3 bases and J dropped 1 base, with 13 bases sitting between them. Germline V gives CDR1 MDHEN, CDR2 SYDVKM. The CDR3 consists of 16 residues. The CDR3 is CASSFNRGASNQPQHF. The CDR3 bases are TGTGCCAGCAGTTTTAATCGGGGGGCGAGCAATCAGCCCCAGCATTTT.

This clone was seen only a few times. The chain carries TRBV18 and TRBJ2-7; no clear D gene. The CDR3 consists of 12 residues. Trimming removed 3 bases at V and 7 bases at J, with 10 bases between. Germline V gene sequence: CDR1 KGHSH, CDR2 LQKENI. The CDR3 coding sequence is TGTGCCAGCTCACCCTCGGCGGAAGAGCAGTACTTC. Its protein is CASSPSAEEQYF.

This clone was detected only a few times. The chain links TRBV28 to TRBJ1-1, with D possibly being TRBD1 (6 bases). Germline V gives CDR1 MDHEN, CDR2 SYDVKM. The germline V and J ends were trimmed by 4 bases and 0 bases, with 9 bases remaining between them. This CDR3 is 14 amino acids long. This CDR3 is CASSWTVMNTEAFF. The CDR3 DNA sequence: TGTGCCAGCAGTTGGACAGTCATGAACACTGAAGCTTTCTTT.

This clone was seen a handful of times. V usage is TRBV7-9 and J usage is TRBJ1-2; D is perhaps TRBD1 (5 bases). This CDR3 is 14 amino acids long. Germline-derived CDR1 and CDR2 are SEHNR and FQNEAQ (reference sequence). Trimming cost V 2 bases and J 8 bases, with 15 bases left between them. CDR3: CASSLNSGGVGYTF. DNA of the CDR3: TGTGCCAGCAGCTTAAATTCGGGGGGTGTAGGCTACACCTTC.

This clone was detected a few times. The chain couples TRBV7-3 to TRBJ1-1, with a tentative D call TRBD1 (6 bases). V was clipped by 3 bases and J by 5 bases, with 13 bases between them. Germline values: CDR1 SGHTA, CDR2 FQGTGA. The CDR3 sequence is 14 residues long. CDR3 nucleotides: TGTGCCAGCAGCTTTGACAGGCCGGGAACTGAAGCTTTCTTT. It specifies CASSFDRPGTEAFF.

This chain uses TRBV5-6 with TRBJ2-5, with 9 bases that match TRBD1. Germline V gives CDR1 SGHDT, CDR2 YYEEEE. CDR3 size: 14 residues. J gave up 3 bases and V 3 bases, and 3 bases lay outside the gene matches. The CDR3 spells CASSWGDREETQYF. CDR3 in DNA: TGTGCCAGCAGCTGGGGGGACAGGGAAGAGACCCAGTACTTC.

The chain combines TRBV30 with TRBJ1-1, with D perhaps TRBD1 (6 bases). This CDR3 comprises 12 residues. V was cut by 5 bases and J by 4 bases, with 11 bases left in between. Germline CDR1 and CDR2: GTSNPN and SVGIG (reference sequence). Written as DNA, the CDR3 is TGTGCCTGGGGAACAGGGTTCACTGAAGCTTTCTTT. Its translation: CAWGTGFTEAFF.

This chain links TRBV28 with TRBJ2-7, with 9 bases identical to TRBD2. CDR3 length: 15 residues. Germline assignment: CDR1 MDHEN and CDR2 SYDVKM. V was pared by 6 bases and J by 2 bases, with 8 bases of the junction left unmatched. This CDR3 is CASRGAGGMTYEQYF. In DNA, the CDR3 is TGTGCCAGCAGGGGGGCGGGAGGGATGACCTACGAGCAGTACTTC.

The CDR3 loop reads CASSLGQPNQPQHF. CDR3 coding DNA: TGTGCCAGCAGTTTAGGACAGCCTAATCAGCCCCAGCATTTT. The J gene is TRBJ1-5, the V gene TRBV27, with D tentatively TRBD1 (6 bases). V lost 2 bases to trimming and J lost 4 bases, with 9 bases between them. Germline values: CDR1 MNHEY, CDR2 SMNVEV (reference sequence). This CDR3 comprises 14 residues.

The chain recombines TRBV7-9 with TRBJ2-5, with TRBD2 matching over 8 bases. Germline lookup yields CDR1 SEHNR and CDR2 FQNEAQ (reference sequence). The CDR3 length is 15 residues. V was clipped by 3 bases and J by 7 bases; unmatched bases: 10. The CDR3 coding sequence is TGTGCCAGCAGCTTTGGACTAGCAACCCTTGGGACCCAGTACTTC. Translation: CASSFGLATLGTQYF.

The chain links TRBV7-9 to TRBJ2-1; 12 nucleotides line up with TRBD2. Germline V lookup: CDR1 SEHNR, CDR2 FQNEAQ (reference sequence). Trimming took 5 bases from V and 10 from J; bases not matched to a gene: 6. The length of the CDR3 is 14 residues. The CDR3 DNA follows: TGTGCCAGCAGCCGGACCCTAGCGGGAGGGGAGCAGTTCTTC. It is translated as CASSRTLAGGEQFF. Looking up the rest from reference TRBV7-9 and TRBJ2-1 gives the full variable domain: DTGVSQNPRHKITKRGQNVTFRCDPISEHNRLYWYRQTLGQGPEFLTYFQNEAQLEKSRLLSDRFSAERPKGSFSTLEIQRTEQGDSAMYLCASSRTLAGGEQFFGPGTRLTVL.

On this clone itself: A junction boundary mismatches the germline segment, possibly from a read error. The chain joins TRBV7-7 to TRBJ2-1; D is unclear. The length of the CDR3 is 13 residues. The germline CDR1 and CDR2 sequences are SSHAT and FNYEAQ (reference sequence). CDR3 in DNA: TGTGCTAGCAGCTTAGTTGAGAGGAGTGAGCAGTTCTTC. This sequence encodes CASSLVERSEQFF.

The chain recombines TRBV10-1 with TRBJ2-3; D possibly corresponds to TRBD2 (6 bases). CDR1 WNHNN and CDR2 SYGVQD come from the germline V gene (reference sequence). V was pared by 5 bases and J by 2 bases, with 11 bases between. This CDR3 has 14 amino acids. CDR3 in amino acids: CASSRGLLTDTQYF. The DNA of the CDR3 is TGCGCCAGCAGTCGAGGACTACTCACAGATACGCAGTATTTT.

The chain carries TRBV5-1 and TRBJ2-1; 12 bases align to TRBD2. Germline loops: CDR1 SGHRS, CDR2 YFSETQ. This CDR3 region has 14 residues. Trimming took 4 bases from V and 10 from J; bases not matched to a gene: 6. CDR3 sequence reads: CASSPGLAGREQFF. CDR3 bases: TGCGCCAGCAGCCCTGGACTAGCGGGAAGGGAGCAGTTCTTC. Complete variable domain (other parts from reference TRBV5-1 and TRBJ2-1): KAGVTQTPRYLIKTRGQQVTLSCSPISGHRSVSWYQQTPGQGLQFLFEYFSETQRNKGNFPGRFSGRQFSNSRSEMNVSTLELGDSALYLCASSPGLAGREQFFGPGTRLTVL.

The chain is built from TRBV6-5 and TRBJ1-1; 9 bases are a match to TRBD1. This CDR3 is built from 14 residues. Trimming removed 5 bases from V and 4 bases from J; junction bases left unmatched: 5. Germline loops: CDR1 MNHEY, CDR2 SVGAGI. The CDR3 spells CASSQTGGPTEAFF. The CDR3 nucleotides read TGTGCCAGCAGTCAGACAGGGGGGCCCACTGAAGCTTTCTTT.

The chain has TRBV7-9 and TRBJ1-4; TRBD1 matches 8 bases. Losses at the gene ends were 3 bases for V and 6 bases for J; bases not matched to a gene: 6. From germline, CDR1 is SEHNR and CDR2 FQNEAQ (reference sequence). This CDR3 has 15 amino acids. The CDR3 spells CASSLIRGRDEKLFF. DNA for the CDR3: TGTGCCAGCAGCTTGATCAGGGGGCGAGATGAAAAACTGTTTTTT.

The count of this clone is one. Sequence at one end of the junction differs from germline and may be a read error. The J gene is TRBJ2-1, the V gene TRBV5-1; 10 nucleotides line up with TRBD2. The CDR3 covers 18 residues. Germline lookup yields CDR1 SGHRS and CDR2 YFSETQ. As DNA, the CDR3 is TGCGTCAGCAGCTCCCCGGGACTAGCGCCGAGCTCCTACAATGAGCAGTTCTTC. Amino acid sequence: CVSSSPGLAPSSYNEQFF. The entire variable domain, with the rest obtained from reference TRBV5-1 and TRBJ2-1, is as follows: KAGVTQTPRYLIKTRGQQVTLSCSPISGHRSVSWYQQTPGQGLQFLFEYFSETQRNKGNFPGRFSGRQFSNSRSEMNVSTLELGDSALYLCVSSSPGLAPSSYNEQFFGPGTRLTVL.

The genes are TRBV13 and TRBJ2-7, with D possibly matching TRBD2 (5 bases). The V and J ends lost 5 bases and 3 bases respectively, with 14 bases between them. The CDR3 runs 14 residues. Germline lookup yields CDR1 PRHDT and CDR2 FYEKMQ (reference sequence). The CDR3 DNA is TGTGCCAGCAGCCGATCCCTGGCGGGCTACGAGCAGTACTTC. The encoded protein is CASSRSLAGYEQYF.

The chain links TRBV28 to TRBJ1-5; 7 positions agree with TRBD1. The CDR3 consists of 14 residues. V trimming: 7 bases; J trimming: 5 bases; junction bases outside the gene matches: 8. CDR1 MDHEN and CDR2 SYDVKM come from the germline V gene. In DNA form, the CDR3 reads TGTGCCAGCAATAGACAGGGAGGACATCAGCCCCAGCATTTT. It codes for CASNRQGGHQPQHF.

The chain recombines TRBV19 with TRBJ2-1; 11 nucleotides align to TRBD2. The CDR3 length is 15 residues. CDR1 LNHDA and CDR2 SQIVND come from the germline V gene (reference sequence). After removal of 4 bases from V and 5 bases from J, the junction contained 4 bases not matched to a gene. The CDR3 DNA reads TGTGCCAGTAGTACAGGGACTAGCGGAAACAATGAGCAGTTCTTC. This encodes CASSTGTSGNNEQFF.

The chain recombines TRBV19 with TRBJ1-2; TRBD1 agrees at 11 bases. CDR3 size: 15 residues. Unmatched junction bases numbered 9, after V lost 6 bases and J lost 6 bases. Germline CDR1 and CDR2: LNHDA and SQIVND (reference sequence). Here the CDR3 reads CASSPRGQGVNGYTF. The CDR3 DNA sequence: TGTGCCAGTAGCCCTCGGGGACAGGGGGTGAATGGCTACACCTTC.